This T cell receptor (beta chain) emerged from a study of early T cells in non-severe SARS-CoV-2 infection. Findings and caveats of the study: VDJdb matching skewed toward anti-spike CD8 responses, missing private and CD4 specificities.

TCRdb analysed the 5' RACE reads with MiXCR anew, one entry per CDR3 protein. The sample holds about 79,000 distinct CDR3 sequences, approximately 10% seen once. This clonotype appeared many times. The antigen remains unidentified. The source is an adult who was a healthcare worker with PCR-confirmed SARS-CoV-2 infection or an uninfected control (not recorded which). The sample was whole blood.

CDR3 nucleotides: TGTGCCAGCAGCTTGGGCAGGGGTAATTCACCCCTCCACTTT. Its translation is CASSLGRGNSPLHF. The chain carries TRBV11-2 and TRBJ1-6, with a weak D call TRBD1 (6 bases). The CDR3 spans 14 residues. The germline V gene has CDR1 SGHAT and CDR2 FQNNGV. V was pared by 3 bases and J by 6 bases, with 9 bases between.